Shown below are 23 T cell receptor beta chains from a single sample sequenced in a study of T cell responses to AZD1222 COVID-19 vaccine. Only in-frame clones appear in the TCRdb table, and some are missing; sequencing was by immunoSEQ multiplex PCR. The table has 140,000 or so clones, more than 85% seen once. The sequencing used peripheral blood, collected 28 days after the second AZD1222 dose. The receptors were sampled from an adult who received the AZD1222 COVID-19 vaccine.

DNA of the CDR3: TGTGCCAGCAGCTTAGCGCTGGCGGGGGAGCTGTTTTTT. Its translation is CASSLALAGELFF. The V and J genes are TRBV7-9 and TRBJ2-2; D is undetermined. CDR1 and CDR2 (germline): SEHNR, FQNEAQ (reference sequence). The CDR3 extends over 13 amino acids. V lost 0 bases, J lost 8 bases, and 7 bases lay in between.

The CDR3 DNA reads as TGTGCCAGCAGCCAAGTGGGACAGGGGTTGGGGCAGTACTTC. Protein: CASSQVGQGLGQYF. The chain carries TRBV3-1 (or the pseudogene TRBV3-2) and TRBJ2-7; 10 bases map to TRBD1. Trimming removed 1 base from V and 9 bases from J; junction bases left unmatched: 6. CDR3 length: 14 amino acids. Germline V gives CDR1 LGHDT, CDR2 YNNKEL (reference sequence).

The chain combines TRBV19 with TRBJ2-1, with 14 nucleotides matching TRBD2. The germline V gene encodes CDR1 LNHDA and CDR2 SQIVND (reference sequence). CDR3 size: 18 residues. V shed 5 bases and J 0 bases; nucleotides not matched to a gene: 6. Here the CDR3 reads CASSPTSGRDSSYNEQFF. CDR3 sequence (DNA): TGTGCCAGTAGTCCGACTAGCGGGAGGGATAGCTCCTACAATGAGCAGTTCTTC. The variable domain in full, completed from reference TRBV19 and TRBJ2-1, reads DGGITQSPKYLFRKEGQNVTLSCEQNLNHDAMYWYRQDPGQGLRLIYYSQIVNDFQKGDIAEGYSVSREKKESFPLTVTSAQKNPTAFYLCASSPTSGRDSSYNEQFFGPGTRLTVL.

The chain combines TRBV5-4 with TRBJ1-1, with 7 bases that match TRBD1. V was clipped by 4 bases and J by 2 bases; unmatched bases: 5. The CDR3 length is 14 residues. Per germline, CDR1 SGHNT and CDR2 YYREEE (reference sequence). The CDR3 loop is CASSTGTVNTEAFF. The CDR3 bases are TGTGCCAGCAGCACCGGGACAGTCAACACTGAAGCTTTCTTT.

The chain carries TRBV29-1 and TRBJ1-5, with a tentative D call TRBD1 (5 bases). V lost 4 bases to trimming and J lost 4 bases, with 14 bases between them. From germline, CDR1 is SQVTM and CDR2 ANQGSEA. CDR3 size: 14 residues. CDR3 in amino acids: CSVVGDGLNQPQHF. The CDR3 DNA sequence: TGCAGCGTTGTAGGGGACGGGCTAAATCAGCCCCAGCATTTT.

The rearrangement uses TRBV12-3 or TRBV12-4 and TRBJ1-6; TRBD1 is a possible D gene (5 bases). The CDR3 has 13 amino acids. Between the trimmed V and J ends, which lost 7 bases and 9 bases, there was a span of 13 bases. The CDR3 region has the DNA TGTGCCAGCACCCCGAGGGGAGGTTCACCCCTCCACTTT. This encodes CASTPRGGSPLHF.

This chain uses TRBV7-2 with TRBJ2-7; D remains unclear. V was trimmed by 7 bases and J by 4 bases, leaving 8 bases between them. The CDR3 runs 11 residues. CDR1 is SGHTA and CDR2 is FQGNSA in the germline V gene. The CDR3 nucleotides read TGTGCCAGCACCCTTGGGTACGAGCAGTACTTC. Its translation is CASTLGYEQYF. Combining the CDR3 with reference TRBV7-2 and TRBJ2-7 gives the whole variable domain GAGVSQSPSNKVTEKGKDVELRCDPISGHTALYWYRQSLGQGLEFLIYFQGNSAPDKSGLPSDRFSAERTGGSVSTLTIQRTQQEDSAVYLCASTLGYEQYFGPGTRLTVT.

The chain recombines TRBV5-6 with TRBJ1-2; the D gene is possibly TRBD1 (6 bases). V was shortened by 4 bases and J by 8 bases, with 15 bases between the two germline ends. The V gene's germline CDR1 is SGHDT and CDR2 YYEEEE. The CDR3 spans 13 residues. CDR3: CASSQITGSGYTF. CDR3 nucleotide sequence: TGTGCCAGCAGCCAAATTACAGGGTCCGGCTACACCTTC.

In this sample, this clone turned up once. The chain carries TRBV15 and TRBJ2-5; 12 bases agree with TRBD2. Germline V gene sequence: CDR1 LNHNV, CDR2 YYDKDF (reference sequence). V shed 1 base and J 5 bases; nucleotides not matched to a gene: 14. This CDR3 is built from 19 residues. Here the CDR3 reads CATSRVGTASGGEWETQYF. The CDR3 DNA reads as TGTGCCACCAGCAGAGTAGGAACGGCTAGCGGGGGGGAGTGGGAGACCCAGTACTTC.

V is TRBV7-3 and J is TRBJ2-3; 10 bases align to TRBD2. Germline CDR1 reads SGHTA; CDR2 reads FQGTGA. V lost 6 bases to trimming and J lost 5 bases; unmatched junction nucleotides: 5. This CDR3 is built from 14 residues. Written as DNA, the CDR3 is TGTGCCAGCAGTCTTAGCGGGGGGTTAGATACGCAGTATTTT. Translation: CASSLSGGLDTQYF.

V gene TRBV11-3 combines with J gene TRBJ2-2; TRBD1 matches at 8 bases. The CDR3 contains 14 residues. With V trimmed by 2 bases and J by 7 bases, 3 bases remained unmatched. In germline, CDR1 is SGHNT, CDR2 YENEEA. Here the CDR3 DNA reads TGTGCCAGCAGCTTATCAGGGGGCCACGGGGAGCTGTTTTTT. This translates into CASSLSGGHGELFF.

The chain carries TRBV27 and TRBJ1-1; D is perhaps TRBD1 (5 bases). This CDR3 is built from 14 residues. CDR1 is MNHEY and CDR2 is SMNVEV in the germline V gene (reference sequence). V lost 3 bases and J 5 bases, leaving 13 bases between the germline ends. CDR3 loop: CASSLGGVRTEAFF. CDR3 nucleotides: TGTGCCAGCAGTTTGGGGGGGGTAAGGACTGAAGCTTTCTTT.

The chain is built from TRBV7-3 and TRBJ1-1, with TRBD1 matching 9 bases. The germline gives CDR1 SGHTA, CDR2 FQGTGA. The CDR3 is made up of 14 amino acids. Trimming took 4 bases from V and 2 from J; bases not matched to a gene: 2. The CDR3 sequence is CASSSTGGNTEAFF. As DNA, the CDR3 is TGTGCCAGCAGCTCAACAGGGGGCAACACTGAAGCTTTCTTT. Filled out from reference TRBV7-3 and TRBJ1-1, the complete variable domain reads GAGVSQTPSNKVTEKGKYVELRCDPISGHTALYWYRQSLGQGPEFLIYFQGTGAADDSGLPNDRFFAVRPEGSVSTLKIQRTERGDSAVYLCASSSTGGNTEAFFGQGTRLTVV.

The CDR3 DNA follows: TGTGCCAGCAGCCCCTACAGGGCGGGGAATGAGCAGTTCTTC. Translated: CASSPYRAGNEQFF. V gene TRBV7-2 combines with J gene TRBJ2-1; tentatively, D is TRBD1 or TRBD2 (6 bases each). The CDR3 is made up of 14 amino acids. V was shortened by 5 bases and J by 7 bases, with 15 bases between the two germline ends. The germline V gene encodes CDR1 SGHTA and CDR2 FQGNSA.

This clone was seen just once. The CDR3, as DNA: TGCGCCACCGCCCGGGACAATGAAGAGACCCAGTACTTC. Amino acid sequence: CATARDNEETQYF. V gene TRBV5-1 combines with J gene TRBJ2-5; TRBD1 might be the D (6 bases). V shed 9 bases and J shed 3 bases, with 15 bases lying between them. This CDR3 region has 13 residues. The germline V gene encodes CDR1 SGHRS and CDR2 YFSETQ.

This clone is a singleton in its sample. The genes are TRBV2 and TRBJ2-3; TRBD2 matches 9 bases. This CDR3 region has 18 residues. Germline trimming cut 4 bases from V and 6 bases from J; bases unmatched to any gene: 17. The germline V gene has CDR1 SNHLY and CDR2 FYNNEI. DNA of the CDR3: TGTGCCAGCAGTGCGGAAGGTTCTGGCGGGAGGGCCGGGGATACGCAGTATTTT. Translated: CASSAEGSGGRAGDTQYF.

The chain uses TRBV9 and TRBJ2-1; 9 positions agree with TRBD2. V shed 4 bases, J shed 0 bases, and the junction held 11 bases outside the gene matches. CDR3 length: 18 amino acids. Germline V gene lookup returns CDR1 SGDLS and CDR2 YYNGEE. In DNA, the CDR3 is TGTGCCAGCAGCTCTCGGACTAGCGAGATAGCCTCCTACAATGAGCAGTTCTTC. It is translated as CASSSRTSEIASYNEQFF.

This clone was picked up one time. CDR3 region: CASRTGGVLETQYF. DNA of the CDR3: TGTGCCAGCAGGACAGGGGGGGTCCTGGAGACCCAGTACTTC. The chain is built from TRBV2 and TRBJ2-5, with TRBD1 matching over 9 bases. Trimming removed 6 bases from V and 5 bases from J; junction bases left unmatched: 7. Germline V CDR1 and CDR2: SNHLY, FYNNEI. This CDR3 has 14 amino acids. Complete variable domain (other parts from reference TRBV2 and TRBJ2-5): EPEVTQTPSHQVTQMGQEVILRCVPISNHLYFYWYRQILGQKVEFLVSFYNNEISEKSEIFDDQFSVERPDGSNFTLKIRSTKLEDSAMYFCASRTGGVLETQYFGPGTRLLVL.

This chain joins TRBV2 and TRBJ1-1, with D uncertain. CDR3 length: 12 residues. Germline CDR1 is SNHLY and CDR2 is FYNNEI. V gave up 11 bases and J gave up 1 base, with 11 bases separating them. CDR3 DNA: TGTGCCGGCACCGTACGGAACACTGAAGCTTTCTTT. Its protein product is CAGTVRNTEAFF. The full variable domain, completed using reference TRBV2 and TRBJ1-1, is EPEVTQTPSHQVTQMGQEVILRCVPISNHLYFYWYRQILGQKVEFLVSFYNNEISEKSEIFDDQFSVERPDGSNFTLKIRSTKLEDSAMYFCAGTVRNTEAFFGQGTRLTVV.

The chain couples TRBV6-2 or TRBV6-3 to TRBJ2-5; D gene unclear. In germline, CDR1 is MNHEY, CDR2 SVGEGT. Trimming pared 6 bases from V and 1 base from J, leaving 6 bases between. This CDR3 is built from 12 residues. The CDR3, as DNA: TGTGCCAGCAGCTTTGGCCAAGAGACCCAGTACTTC. It translates to CASSFGQETQYF.

The chain links TRBV7-9 to TRBJ2-5; D gene ambiguous. Per germline, CDR1 SEHNR and CDR2 FQNEAQ (reference sequence). This CDR3 comprises 13 residues. V was cut by 2 bases and J by 7 bases, with 11 bases left in between. CDR3 in amino acids: CASSLSVVGTQYF. The CDR3 DNA is TGTGCCAGCAGCTTATCGGTAGTAGGGACCCAGTACTTC.

This clone was picked up one time. The chain couples TRBV9 to TRBJ2-7; the match to TRBD2 covers 7 bases. The CDR3 contains 15 residues. Germline V lookup: CDR1 SGDLS, CDR2 YYNGEE. V dropped 3 bases and J dropped 0; count of bases not matched to a gene: 6. CDR3 amino acids: CASSASGGNSYEQYF. The CDR3 DNA reads TGTGCCAGCAGCGCCTCGGGAGGCAACTCCTACGAGCAGTACTTC.

The rearrangement joins TRBV7-9 to TRBJ2-5; D not resolved. V was clipped by 7 bases and J by 9 bases, with 21 bases between them. The CDR3 length is 14 residues. Germline lookup yields CDR1 SEHNR and CDR2 FQNEAQ (reference sequence). The CDR3 spells CASTPPSVFGPQYF. CDR3 DNA sequence: TGTGCCAGCACCCCCCCGAGCGTCTTCGGGCCCCAGTACTTC.